These 28 T cell receptor beta chains were all obtained from the same sample, sequenced in a study of blood T cell repertoires in COVID-19. TCRdb's copy holds only in-frame clones and misses some; the assay was immunoSEQ multiplex PCR. The table has about 190,000 clones, approximately 90% seen once. The sequenced sample consisted of peripheral blood. Receptor source: a man aged 50 to 60 with acute or convalescent COVID-19.

The V call is TRBV3-1 (or the pseudogene TRBV3-2), the J call TRBJ2-7, with D maybe TRBD2 (5 bases). This CDR3 is 16 amino acids long. The V end lost 1 base, the J end lost 2 bases, and 15 bases lay between the germline ends. The germline gives CDR1 LGHDT, CDR2 YNNKEL (reference sequence). The CDR3 DNA reads TGTGCCAGCAGCCAAGTTAGGACTTTCCCGCCCTACGAGCAGTACGTC. Translating it yields CASSQVRTFPPYEQYV.

The rearrangement links TRBV6-5 to TRBJ2-2, with D uncertain. This CDR3 is built from 13 residues. Trimming left V 6 bases short and J 6 bases short, with 11 bases between. Germline V gene lookup returns CDR1 MNHEY and CDR2 SVGAGI. CDR3 protein: CASRSRIAGELFF. CDR3 bases: TGTGCCAGCAGATCGAGGATCGCCGGGGAGCTGTTTTTT.

This clone was counted only a few times. The rearrangement joins TRBV10-3 to TRBJ1-5, with 10 nucleotides matching TRBD1. The CDR3 consists of 14 residues. The junction had 6 bases not matched to a gene; V was cut back by 6 bases and J by 7 bases. Germline CDR1 is ENHRY and CDR2 is SYGVKD. The CDR3 nucleotides are TGTGCCATCAGCCCGGGACAGGGGATACAGCCCCAGCATTTT. Its protein is CAISPGQGIQPQHF.

This clone was detected once. This chain joins TRBV19 and TRBJ2-1, with TRBD1 matching over 10 bases. Germline CDR1 reads LNHDA; CDR2 reads SQIVND (reference sequence). This CDR3 comprises 15 residues. The V and J ends lost 7 bases and 2 bases, in that order; junction bases with no gene match: 5. CDR3 nucleotides: TGTGCCAGTACCTCCGGGACAGGGGCCTACAATGAGCAGTTCTTC. Encoded protein: CASTSGTGAYNEQFF.

This clone showed up just once. The chain links TRBV11-2 to TRBJ2-5, with no clear D. Trimming left V 1 base short and J 1 base short, with 7 bases between. Germline CDR1 is SGHAT and CDR2 is FQNNGV. The CDR3 contains 14 residues. The CDR3 DNA sequence: TGTGCCAGCAGCTTAGTACAGACCCAAGAGACCCAGTACTTC. Translating gives CASSLVQTQETQYF. The full variable domain, with the rest looked up from reference TRBV11-2 and TRBJ2-5, is EAGVAQSPRYKIIEKRQSVAFWCNPISGHATLYWYQQILGQGPKLLIQFQNNGVVDDSQLPKDRFSAERLKGVDSTLKIQPAKLEDSAVYLCASSLVQTQETQYFGPGTRLLVL.

J is TRBJ2-1 and V is TRBV10-1, with TRBD2 matching over 10 bases. The V gene end was trimmed by 0 bases and the J gene end by 5 bases; junction bases not matched to a gene: 7. This CDR3 region has 17 residues. CDR1 is WNHNN, CDR2 SYGVQD, per germline (reference sequence). The CDR3 here is CASSESLAGEIDNEQFF. The CDR3 DNA reads as TGCGCCAGCAGTGAGTCGCTAGCGGGAGAAATCGACAATGAGCAGTTCTTC.

This clone was found once. V and J are TRBV4-2 and TRBJ1-5; D not certain. The germline V gene has CDR1 LGHNA and CDR2 YNFKEQ. The length of the CDR3 is 15 residues. The V end was cut by 0 bases, the J end by 0 bases, with 6 bases between. CDR3 in amino acids: CASSQDRYSNQPQHF. In DNA form, the CDR3 reads TGTGCCAGCAGCCAAGACCGGTATAGCAATCAGCCCCAGCATTTT.

The V gene is TRBV19, the J gene TRBJ2-1; 15 bases are shared with TRBD2. CDR3 length equals 17 residues. V gave up 1 base and J gave up 8 bases; unmatched junction bases: 6. Germline-derived CDR1 and CDR2 are LNHDA and SQIVND (reference sequence). CDR3 region: CASSIVPRTSGRDEQFF. For the CDR3, the DNA is TGTGCCAGTAGTATAGTTCCGAGGACTAGCGGGAGGGATGAGCAGTTCTTC.

This clone was detected once. The chain couples TRBV6-6 to TRBJ2-3; 8 positions agree with TRBD2. The germline gives CDR1 MNHNY, CDR2 SVGAGI (reference sequence). This CDR3 contains 15 residues. With 5 bases clipped from V and 4 bases from J, the junction kept 8 bases outside the gene matches. CDR3 region: CASSPGLVVSDTQYF. In DNA, the CDR3 is TGTGCCAGCAGTCCGGGACTAGTGGTCTCAGATACGCAGTATTTT.

This rearrangement joins TRBV4-3 to TRBJ1-2; TRBD1 aligns across 8 bases. The junction had 6 bases not matched to a gene; V was cut back by 5 bases and J by 1 base. CDR3 length: 15 amino acids. CDR1 and CDR2 (germline): LGHNA, YSLEER. The CDR3 DNA follows: TGCGCCAGCAGCTTAGGGACAGGACTTAACTATGGCTACACCTTC. Protein sequence: CASSLGTGLNYGYTF.

The genes are TRBV29-1 and TRBJ2-4; TRBD1 might be the D (5 bases). The CDR3 loop spans 13 amino acids. Deletions cut 3 bases from V and 7 bases from J, with 13 bases between. CDR1 is SQVTM, CDR2 ANQGSEA, per germline. Here the CDR3 DNA reads TGCAGCGTTGAGTTCGACAGAACCAACATTCAGTACTTC. Its protein product is CSVEFDRTNIQYF.

J is TRBJ1-1 and V is TRBV10-3; D remains ambiguous. CDR1 is ENHRY, CDR2 SYGVKD, per germline. The CDR3 is 11 amino acids. The V and J ends lost 11 bases and 6 bases respectively, with 13 bases between them. CDR3 nucleotide sequence: TGTGCCGTGGGGAGGGTCGCTGAAGCTTTCTTT. It yields the protein CAVGRVAEAFF.

CDR3 DNA: TGTGCCAGCAGTTTCTCCCCCAGGGTATTCTTT. This codes for CASSFSPRVFF. The gene calls are TRBV28 and TRBJ1-1; tentative D call: TRBD1 (5 bases). The germline V gene encodes CDR1 MDHEN and CDR2 SYDVKM. The CDR3 spans 11 residues. V was cut by 3 bases and J by 14 bases, with 13 bases left in between.

The chain employs TRBV29-1 and TRBJ1-3; D perhaps matches TRBD1 (6 bases). The CDR3 has 12 residues. The V end lost 7 bases, the J end lost 4 bases, and 11 bases lay between the germline ends. Germline assignment: CDR1 SQVTM and CDR2 ANQGSEA. DNA of the CDR3: TGCAGCGCAGGGGTGGAAGGAAACACCATATATTTT. Translated: CSAGVEGNTIYF.

This clone was recorded once. The chain is built from TRBV2 and TRBJ2-2; perhaps TRBD2 as D (5 bases). V was clipped by 7 bases and J by 2 bases, with 8 bases between them. The CDR3 has 13 amino acids. Germline V gene lookup returns CDR1 SNHLY and CDR2 FYNNEI. DNA of the CDR3: TGTGCCAGCAAGAGGGATAACACCGGGGAGCTGTTTTTT. Amino acids: CASKRDNTGELFF.

The chain employs TRBV24-1 and TRBJ1-1; D is perhaps TRBD1 (5 bases). V was pared by 6 bases and J by 1 base, with 11 bases between. Per germline, CDR1 KGHDR and CDR2 SFDVKD. CDR3 size: 14 residues. This CDR3 is CATSPSGKNTEAFF. Written as DNA, the CDR3 is TGTGCCACCAGTCCCTCAGGGAAGAACACTGAAGCTTTCTTT.

The genes are TRBV21-1 and TRBJ1-2; TRBD1 was called by the table and not checked on the DNA. TRBV21-1 is recorded as a pseudogene. The length of the CDR3 is 12 residues. The CDR3 DNA reads TGTGCCAGCCCTATAAAGGGGGATGGCTACACCTTC. This translates into CASPIKGDGYTF.

The chain carries TRBV10-2 and TRBJ2-3; D unclear. Trimming left V 4 bases short and J 2 bases short, with 10 bases between. The CDR3 runs to 14 residues. CDR1 WSHSY and CDR2 SAAADI come from the germline V gene. The CDR3 DNA reads as TGCGCCAGCAGTGCGAGGAGTTACACAGATACGCAGTATTTT. Protein sequence: CASSARSYTDTQYF.

The rearrangement joins TRBV29-1 to TRBJ1-1; D perhaps matches TRBD1 (6 bases). The V end lost 1 base, the J end lost 7 bases, and 13 bases lay between the germline ends. The length of the CDR3 is 13 residues. Germline V gene sequence: CDR1 SQVTM, CDR2 ANQGSEA. The CDR3 DNA sequence: TGCAGCGTTGAAGTACCCGACAGGTATGAAGCTTTCTTT. Translation: CSVEVPDRYEAFF.

The chain employs TRBV5-1 and TRBJ2-5; 12 bases are shared with TRBD2. The V and J ends lost 0 bases and 2 bases, in that order; junction bases with no gene match: 8. Germline loops: CDR1 SGHRS, CDR2 YFSETQ. CDR3 size: 18 residues. DNA of the CDR3: TGCGCCAGCAGCTTGGTCGTGGCAGGGACTAGCGGGCAAGAGACCCAGTACTTC. This encodes CASSLVVAGTSGQETQYF.

The V gene is TRBV29-1, the J gene TRBJ2-5; possible D gene TRBD1, 5 bases. CDR1 and CDR2 from the germline V gene are SQVTM and ANQGSEA. Deletions cut 6 bases from V and 5 bases from J, with 16 bases between. The CDR3 runs to 13 residues. The CDR3 reads CSVAGQGFETQYF. Here the CDR3 DNA reads TGCAGCGTAGCAGGACAAGGCTTTGAGACCCAGTACTTC. Complete variable domain (other parts from reference TRBV29-1 and TRBJ2-5): SAVISQKPSRDICQRGTSLTIQCQVDSQVTMMFWYRQQPGQSLTLIATANQGSEATYESGFVIDKFPISRPNLTFSTLTVSNMSPEDSSIYLCSVAGQGFETQYFGPGTRLLVL.

The chain carries TRBV7-6 and TRBJ1-5; D gene unclear. This CDR3 is 11 amino acids long. Germline V gene lookup returns CDR1 SGHVS and CDR2 FNYEAQ. V lost 3 bases and J lost 6, with 3 bases in between. The DNA of the CDR3 is TGTGCCAGCAGCTTCTTTCAGCCCCAGCATTTT. Translation: CASSFFQPQHF.

This chain's CDR3 is CASRDRTGNTEAFF. The CDR3 region has the DNA TGTGCCAGCAGGGACCGGACAGGGAACACTGAAGCTTTCTTT. The chain joins TRBV6-5 to TRBJ1-1; 7 bases agree with TRBD1. The CDR3 loop spans 14 amino acids. Losses at the gene ends were 6 bases for V and 1 base for J; bases not matched to a gene: 5. Germline assignment: CDR1 MNHEY and CDR2 SVGAGI.

The gene calls are TRBV19 and TRBJ2-7; 9 bases match TRBD1. V dropped 6 bases and J dropped 2; count of bases not matched to a gene: 11. The germline gives CDR1 LNHDA, CDR2 SQIVND (reference sequence). The CDR3 is made up of 16 amino acids. CDR3 sequence: CASSLLGTGPTYEQYF. The CDR3 DNA is TGTGCCAGTAGCTTACTAGGGACAGGGCCTACCTACGAGCAGTACTTC.

V gene TRBV28 combines with J gene TRBJ2-3, with unresolved D. CDR1 MDHEN and CDR2 SYDVKM come from the germline V gene. The CDR3 is made up of 12 amino acids. Deletions cut 6 bases from V and 2 bases from J, with 6 bases between. The CDR3 DNA reads TGTGCCAGCAGACCTATCACAGATACGCAGTATTTT. Residues: CASRPITDTQYF. Full variable domain (outside the CDR3, taken from reference TRBV28 and TRBJ2-3): DVKVTQSSRYLVKRTGEKVFLECVQDMDHENMFWYRQDPGLGLRLIYFSYDVKMKEKGDIPEGYSVSREKKERFSLILESASTNQTSMYLCASRPITDTQYFGPGTRLTVL.

The chain links TRBV7-9 to TRBJ2-1; possibly TRBD2 for D (6 bases). The CDR3 runs to 17 residues. Trimming shortened V by 1 base and J by 6 bases, and 19 bases separated the two germline ends. Germline V gene lookup returns CDR1 SEHNR and CDR2 FQNEAQ (reference sequence). Here the CDR3 reads CASSLEDRRELFNEQFF. The CDR3 nucleotides are TGTGCCAGCAGCTTAGAGGATCGTCGGGAGTTGTTCAATGAGCAGTTCTTC.

V gene TRBV5-6 combines with J gene TRBJ2-7; 10 bases match TRBD2. The CDR3 is made up of 15 amino acids. Trimming cost V 4 bases and J 4 bases; bases outside gene matches: 8. The germline CDR1 and CDR2 sequences are SGHDT and YYEEEE. CDR3 bases: TGTGCCAGCAGCGATAGCGGGGGGCCGGTGTACGAGCAGTACGTC. It encodes CASSDSGGPVYEQYV.

This rearrangement joins TRBV11-2 to TRBJ2-3; 7 bases line up with TRBD2. The CDR3 consists of 15 residues. The germline V gene encodes CDR1 SGHAT and CDR2 FQNNGV. Unmatched junction bases numbered 8, after V lost 1 base and J lost 7 bases. Here the CDR3 reads CASSLGTSFTNTQYF. DNA of the CDR3: TGTGCCAGCAGCTTAGGGACTAGTTTTACGAATACGCAGTATTTT.